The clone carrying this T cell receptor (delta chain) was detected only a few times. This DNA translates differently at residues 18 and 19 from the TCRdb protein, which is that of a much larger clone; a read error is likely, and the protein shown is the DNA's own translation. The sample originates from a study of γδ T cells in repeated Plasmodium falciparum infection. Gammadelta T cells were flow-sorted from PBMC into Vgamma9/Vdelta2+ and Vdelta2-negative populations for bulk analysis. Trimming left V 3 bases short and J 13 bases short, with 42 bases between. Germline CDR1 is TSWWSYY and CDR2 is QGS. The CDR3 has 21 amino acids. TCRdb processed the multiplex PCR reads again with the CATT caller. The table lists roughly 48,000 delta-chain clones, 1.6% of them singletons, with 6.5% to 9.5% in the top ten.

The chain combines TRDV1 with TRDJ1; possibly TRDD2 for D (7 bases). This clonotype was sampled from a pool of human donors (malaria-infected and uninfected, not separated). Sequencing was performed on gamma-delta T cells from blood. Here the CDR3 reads CALGEVFLPSTLGINSDERIF. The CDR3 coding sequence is TGTGCTCTTGGGGAGGTATTCCTACCCTCAACGCTGGGGATCAATAGCGATGAACGCATCTTT.